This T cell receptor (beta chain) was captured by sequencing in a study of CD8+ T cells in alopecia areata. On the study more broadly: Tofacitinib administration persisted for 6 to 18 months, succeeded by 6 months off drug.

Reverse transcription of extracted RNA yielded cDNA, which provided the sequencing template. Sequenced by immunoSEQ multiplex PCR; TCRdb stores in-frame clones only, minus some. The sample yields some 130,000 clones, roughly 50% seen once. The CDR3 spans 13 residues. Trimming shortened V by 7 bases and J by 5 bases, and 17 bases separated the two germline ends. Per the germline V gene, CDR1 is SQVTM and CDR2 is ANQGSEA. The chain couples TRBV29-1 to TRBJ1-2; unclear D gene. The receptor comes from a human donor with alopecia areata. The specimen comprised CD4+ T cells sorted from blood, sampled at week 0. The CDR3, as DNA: TGCAGCGGCCAGTTAGAGCTTACTTATGGCTACACCTTC. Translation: CSGQLELTYGYTF.